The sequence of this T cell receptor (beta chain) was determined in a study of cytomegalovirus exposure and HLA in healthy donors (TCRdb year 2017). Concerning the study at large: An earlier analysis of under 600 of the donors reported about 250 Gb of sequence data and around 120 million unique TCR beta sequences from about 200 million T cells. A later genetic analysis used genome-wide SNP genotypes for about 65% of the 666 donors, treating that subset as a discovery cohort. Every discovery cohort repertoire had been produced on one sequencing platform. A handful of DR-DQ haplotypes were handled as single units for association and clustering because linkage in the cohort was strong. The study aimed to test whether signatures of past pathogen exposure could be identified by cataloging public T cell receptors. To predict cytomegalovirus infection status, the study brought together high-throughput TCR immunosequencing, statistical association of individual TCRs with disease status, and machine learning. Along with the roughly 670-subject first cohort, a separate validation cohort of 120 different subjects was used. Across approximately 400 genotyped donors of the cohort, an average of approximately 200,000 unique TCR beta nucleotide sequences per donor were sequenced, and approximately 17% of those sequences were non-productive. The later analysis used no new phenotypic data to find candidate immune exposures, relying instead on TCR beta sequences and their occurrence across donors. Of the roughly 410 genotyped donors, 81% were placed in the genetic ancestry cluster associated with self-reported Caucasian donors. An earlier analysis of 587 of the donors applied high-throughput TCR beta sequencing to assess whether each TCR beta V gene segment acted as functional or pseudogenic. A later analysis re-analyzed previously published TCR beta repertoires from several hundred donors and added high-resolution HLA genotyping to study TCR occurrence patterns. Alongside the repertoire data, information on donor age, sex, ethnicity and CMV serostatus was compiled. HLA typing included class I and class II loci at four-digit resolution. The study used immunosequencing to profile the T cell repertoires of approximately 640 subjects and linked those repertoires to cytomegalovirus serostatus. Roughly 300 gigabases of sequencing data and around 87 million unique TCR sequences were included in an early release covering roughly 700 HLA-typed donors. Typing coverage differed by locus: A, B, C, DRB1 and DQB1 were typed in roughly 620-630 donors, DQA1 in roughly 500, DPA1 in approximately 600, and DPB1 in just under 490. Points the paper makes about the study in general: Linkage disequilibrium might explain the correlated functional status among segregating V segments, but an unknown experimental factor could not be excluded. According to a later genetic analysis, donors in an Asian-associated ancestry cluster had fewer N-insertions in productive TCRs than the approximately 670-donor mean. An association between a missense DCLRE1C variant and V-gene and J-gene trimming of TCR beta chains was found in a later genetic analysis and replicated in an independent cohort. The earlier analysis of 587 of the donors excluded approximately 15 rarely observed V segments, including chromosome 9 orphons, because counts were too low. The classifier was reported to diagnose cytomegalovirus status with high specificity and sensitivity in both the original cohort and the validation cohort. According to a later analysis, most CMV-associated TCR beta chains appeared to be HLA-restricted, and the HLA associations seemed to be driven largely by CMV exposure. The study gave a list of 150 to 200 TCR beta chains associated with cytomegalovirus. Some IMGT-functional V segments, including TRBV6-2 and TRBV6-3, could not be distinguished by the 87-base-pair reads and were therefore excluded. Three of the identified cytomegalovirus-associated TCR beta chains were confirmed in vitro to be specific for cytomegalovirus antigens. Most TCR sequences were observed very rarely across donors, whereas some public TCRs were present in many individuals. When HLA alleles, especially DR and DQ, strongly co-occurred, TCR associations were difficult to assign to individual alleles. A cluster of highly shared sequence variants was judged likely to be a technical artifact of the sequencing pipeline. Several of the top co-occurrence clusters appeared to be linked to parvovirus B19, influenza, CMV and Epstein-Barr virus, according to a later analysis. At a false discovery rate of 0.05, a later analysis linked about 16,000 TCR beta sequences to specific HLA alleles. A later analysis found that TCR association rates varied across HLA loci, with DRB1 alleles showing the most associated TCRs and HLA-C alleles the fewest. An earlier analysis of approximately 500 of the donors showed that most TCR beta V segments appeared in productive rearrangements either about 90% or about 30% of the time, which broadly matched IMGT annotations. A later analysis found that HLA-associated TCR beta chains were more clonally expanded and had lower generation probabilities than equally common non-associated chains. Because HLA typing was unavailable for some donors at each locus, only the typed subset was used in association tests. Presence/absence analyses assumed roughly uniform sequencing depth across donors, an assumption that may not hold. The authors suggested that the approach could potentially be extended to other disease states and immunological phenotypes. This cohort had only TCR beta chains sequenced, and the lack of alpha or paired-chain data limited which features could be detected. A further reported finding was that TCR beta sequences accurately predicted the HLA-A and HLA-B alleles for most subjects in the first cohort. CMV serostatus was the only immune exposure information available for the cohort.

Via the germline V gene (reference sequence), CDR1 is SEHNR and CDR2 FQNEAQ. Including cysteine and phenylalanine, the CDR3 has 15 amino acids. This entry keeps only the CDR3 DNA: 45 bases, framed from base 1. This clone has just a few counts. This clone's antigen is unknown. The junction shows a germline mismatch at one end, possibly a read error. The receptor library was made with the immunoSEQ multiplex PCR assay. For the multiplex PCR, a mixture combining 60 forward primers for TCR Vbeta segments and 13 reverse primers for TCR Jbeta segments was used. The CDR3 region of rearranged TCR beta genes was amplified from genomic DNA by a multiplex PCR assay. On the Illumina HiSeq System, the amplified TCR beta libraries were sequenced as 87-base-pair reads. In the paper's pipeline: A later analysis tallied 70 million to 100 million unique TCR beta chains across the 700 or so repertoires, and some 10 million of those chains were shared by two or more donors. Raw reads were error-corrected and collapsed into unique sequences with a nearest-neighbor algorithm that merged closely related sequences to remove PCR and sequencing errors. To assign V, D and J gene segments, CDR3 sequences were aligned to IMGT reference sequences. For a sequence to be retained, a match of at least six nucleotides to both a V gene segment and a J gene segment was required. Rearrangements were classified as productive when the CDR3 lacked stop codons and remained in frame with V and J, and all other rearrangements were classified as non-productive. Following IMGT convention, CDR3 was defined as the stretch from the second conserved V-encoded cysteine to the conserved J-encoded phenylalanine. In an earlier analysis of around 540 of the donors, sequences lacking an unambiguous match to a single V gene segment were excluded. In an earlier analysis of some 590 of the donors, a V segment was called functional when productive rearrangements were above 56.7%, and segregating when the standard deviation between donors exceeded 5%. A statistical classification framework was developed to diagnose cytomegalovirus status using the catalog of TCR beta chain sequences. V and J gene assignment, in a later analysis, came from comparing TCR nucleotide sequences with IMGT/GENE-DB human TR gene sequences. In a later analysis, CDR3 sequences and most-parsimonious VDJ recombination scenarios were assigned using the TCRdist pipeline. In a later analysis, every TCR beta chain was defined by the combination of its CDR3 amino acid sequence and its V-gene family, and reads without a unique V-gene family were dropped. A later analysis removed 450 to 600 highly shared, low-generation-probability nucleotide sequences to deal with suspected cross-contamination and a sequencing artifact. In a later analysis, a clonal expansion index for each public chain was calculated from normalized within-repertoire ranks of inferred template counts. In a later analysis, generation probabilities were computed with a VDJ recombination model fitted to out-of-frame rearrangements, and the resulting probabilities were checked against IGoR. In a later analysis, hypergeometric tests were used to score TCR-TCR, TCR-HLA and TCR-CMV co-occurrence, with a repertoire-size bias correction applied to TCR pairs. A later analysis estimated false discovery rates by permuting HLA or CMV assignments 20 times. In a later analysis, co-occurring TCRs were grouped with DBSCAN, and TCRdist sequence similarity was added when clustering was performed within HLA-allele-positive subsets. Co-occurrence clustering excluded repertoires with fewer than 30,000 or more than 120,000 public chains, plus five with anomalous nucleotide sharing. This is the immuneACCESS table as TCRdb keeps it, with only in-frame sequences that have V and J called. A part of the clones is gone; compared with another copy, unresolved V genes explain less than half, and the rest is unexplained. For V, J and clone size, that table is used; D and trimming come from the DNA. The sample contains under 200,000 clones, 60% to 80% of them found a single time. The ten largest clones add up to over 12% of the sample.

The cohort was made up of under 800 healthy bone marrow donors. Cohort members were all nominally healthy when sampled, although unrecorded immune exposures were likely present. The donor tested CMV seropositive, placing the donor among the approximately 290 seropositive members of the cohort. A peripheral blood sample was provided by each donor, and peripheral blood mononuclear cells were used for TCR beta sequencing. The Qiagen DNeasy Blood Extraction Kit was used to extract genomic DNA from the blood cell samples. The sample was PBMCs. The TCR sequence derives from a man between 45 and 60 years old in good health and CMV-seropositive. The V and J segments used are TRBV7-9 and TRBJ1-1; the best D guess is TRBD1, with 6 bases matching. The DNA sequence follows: TGTTCCAGCAGCTTAGCCATCTCACTCCAGGGGGAAGCTTTCTTT. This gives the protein CSSSLAISLQGEAFF. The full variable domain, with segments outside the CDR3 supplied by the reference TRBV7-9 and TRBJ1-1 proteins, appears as DTGVSQNPRHKITKRGQNVTFRCDPISEHNRLYWYRQTLGQGPEFLTYFQNEAQLEKSRLLSDRFSAERPKGSFSTLEIQRTEQGDSAMYLCSSSLAISLQGEAFFGQGTRLTVV.